This T cell receptor beta chain was profiled in a study of blood T cell repertoires in COVID-19 (dated by TCRdb to about 2020). Concerning the study at large: Samples from collaborators originated in the United States, Italy and Spain and spanned both the acute and convalescent phases of COVID-19. The prospective study material was composed of cDNA or gDNA derived from T cells, B-cell-depleted T cells, or PBMCs. The dataset comprised deeply sampled blood TCRbeta repertoires from subjects exposed to, actively infected with, or recovered from COVID-19. A freely available public database, intended as a resource for researchers studying the immune response to SARS-CoV-2, is where the repertoires were released. Samples came from the ongoing ImmuneRACE study (first 160 participants) plus 1,254 subjects from 6 global collaborators. A de-identified subject ID, COVID-19 status, age in years and sex were almost always included in the sample metadata. Where available, HLA class I and class II types were taken from metadata supplied by the sample provider and were not determined by assay-based typing.

About this clone: Its cognate antigen has yet to be identified. No base quality values were provided; no much bigger clone lies one nucleotide off.

Collaborating institutions collected whole blood in K2EDTA tubes following their own protocols. Collaborator samples were shipped for TCRbeta analysis as frozen whole blood, isolated PBMCs, or DNA extracted from either sample type. Overall results and qualifications from the work: How much clinical and demographic metadata was included differed by source and by participant, and the metadata was provided uncurated.

The immunoSEQ Assay, a bias-controlled multiplex PCR, was used to amplify TCRbeta CDR3 regions from genomic DNA. Regarding the original processing steps: The number of nucleated cells in each sample was estimated by amplification of reference gene primers within the assay. Sequence reads were collapsed and filtered to measure the absolute abundance of every unique TCRbeta CDR3 rearrangement. For each sample, productive Simpson clonality was calculated as the square root of Simpson's diversity index over productive rearrangements. Entries here come from immuneACCESS through TCRdb and include only in-frame sequences with V and J called. Some clones fail to appear in such tables; in the studies checked, an unresolved V gene covers under half of the shortfall, and the cause of the remainder is unknown. The V and J calls and clone size were taken over from that table, and D and trimming were inferred from the DNA. The table for this sample lists just over 200,000 clones; around 84% of them were counted only once. The ten largest clonotypes hold more than 5.5% of the sample.

The CDR3, from cysteine to valine, totals 15 residues. Only CDR3 DNA is held: 45 bases, read in frame from base 1. The sequenced sample was peripheral blood. This chain joins TRBV21-1 to TRBJ2-7; TRBD1, the table's D call, lacks a check against the DNA. TRBV21-1 is assigned pseudogene status. This TCR was sampled from an elderly man with acute or convalescent COVID-19. The CDR3 here reads CASSKVTRPKDEQYV. The nucleotide sequence is TGTGCCAGCAGCAAAGTCACCAGGCCGAAGGACGAGCAGTACGTC.